This TCR beta chain derives from a study of response to subunit inactivated influenza vaccine. Study-level points and caveats: Each seasonal influenza vaccination recruits few new T cells, the authors suggested.

On this clonotype: Its target is unknown.

One entry per CDR3 protein, called by TCRdb with MiXCR from the RT-PCR reads. The data show a few hundred thousand distinct CDR3 sequences, about a fifth seen once. The CDR3 loop spans 14 amino acids. The V gene lost 5 bases and the J gene lost 5 bases, with 12 bases spanning the gap. Per germline, CDR1 SGHVS and CDR2 FNYEAQ. This clonotype was obtained from a man in his fifties or sixties who received an inactivated influenza vaccine. The sample was PBMCs from blood, taken 21 months after vaccination. The rearrangement uses TRBV7-6 and TRBJ2-2, with D perhaps TRBD1 (6 bases). CDR3 bases: TGTGCCAGCAGCCCCGGGACACAGACCGGGGAGCTGTTTTTT. Translating gives CASSPGTQTGELFF.